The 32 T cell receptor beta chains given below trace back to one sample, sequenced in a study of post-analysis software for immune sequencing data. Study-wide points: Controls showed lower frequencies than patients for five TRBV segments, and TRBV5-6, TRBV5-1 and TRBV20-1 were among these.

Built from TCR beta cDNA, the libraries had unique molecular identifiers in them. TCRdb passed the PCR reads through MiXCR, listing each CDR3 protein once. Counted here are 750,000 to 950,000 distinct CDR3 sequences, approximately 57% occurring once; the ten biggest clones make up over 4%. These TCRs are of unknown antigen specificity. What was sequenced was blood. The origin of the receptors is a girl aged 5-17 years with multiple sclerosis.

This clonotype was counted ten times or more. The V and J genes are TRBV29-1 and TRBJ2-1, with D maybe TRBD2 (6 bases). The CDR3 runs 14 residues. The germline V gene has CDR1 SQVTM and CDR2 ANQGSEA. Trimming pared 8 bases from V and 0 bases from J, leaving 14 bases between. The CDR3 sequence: CSNIGGSSYNEQFF. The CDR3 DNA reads TGCAGCAATATAGGAGGGAGCTCCTACAATGAGCAGTTCTTC.

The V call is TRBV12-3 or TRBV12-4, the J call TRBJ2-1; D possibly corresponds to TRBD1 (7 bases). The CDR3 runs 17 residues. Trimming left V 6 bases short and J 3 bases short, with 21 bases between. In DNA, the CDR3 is TGTGCCAGCAGCTCTGGTGCGGGACAGCGAGACTACAATGAGCAGTTCTTC. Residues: CASSSGAGQRDYNEQFF.

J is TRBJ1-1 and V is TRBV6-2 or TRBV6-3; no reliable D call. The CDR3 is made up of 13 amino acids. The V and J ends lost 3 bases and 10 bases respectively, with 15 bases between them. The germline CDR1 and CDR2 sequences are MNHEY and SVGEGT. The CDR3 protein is CASSYSDGRRAFF. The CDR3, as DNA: TGTGCCAGCAGTTATTCCGACGGACGACGAGCTTTCTTT.

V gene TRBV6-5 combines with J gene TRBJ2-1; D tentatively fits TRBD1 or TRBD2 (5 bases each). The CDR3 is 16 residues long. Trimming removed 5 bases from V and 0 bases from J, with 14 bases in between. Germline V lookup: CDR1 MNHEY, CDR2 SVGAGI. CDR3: CASSPRGAVSYNEQFF. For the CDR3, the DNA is TGTGCCAGCAGTCCCCGAGGGGCTGTCTCCTACAATGAGCAGTTCTTC.

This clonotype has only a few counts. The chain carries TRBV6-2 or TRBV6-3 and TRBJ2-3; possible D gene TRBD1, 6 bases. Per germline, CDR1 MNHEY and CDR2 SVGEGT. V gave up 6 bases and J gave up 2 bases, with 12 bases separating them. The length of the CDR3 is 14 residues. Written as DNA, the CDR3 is TGTGCCAGCAGCTCCACAGGGCCCACAGATACGCAGTATTTT. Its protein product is CASSSTGPTDTQYF.

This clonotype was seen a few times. CDR3 DNA: TGCAGCGTGCGACTGAATATGAACACTGAAGCTTTCTTT. Translating gives CSVRLNMNTEAFF. The V gene is TRBV29-1, the J gene TRBJ1-1, with no clear D. Trimming stripped 6 bases from V and 0 bases from J, with 11 bases between. The CDR3 contains 13 residues. Germline V gene data show CDR1 as SQVTM and CDR2 as ANQGSEA.

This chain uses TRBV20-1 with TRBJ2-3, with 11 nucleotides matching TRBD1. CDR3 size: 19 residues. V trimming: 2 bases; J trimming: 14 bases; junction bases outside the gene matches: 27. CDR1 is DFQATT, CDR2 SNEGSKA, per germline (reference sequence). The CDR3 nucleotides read TGCAGTGCTAGAAGGCGGACAGGGGGCGAACTTTGGTCCCCCACACGTTTGTATTTT. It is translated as CSARRRTGGELWSPTRLYF.

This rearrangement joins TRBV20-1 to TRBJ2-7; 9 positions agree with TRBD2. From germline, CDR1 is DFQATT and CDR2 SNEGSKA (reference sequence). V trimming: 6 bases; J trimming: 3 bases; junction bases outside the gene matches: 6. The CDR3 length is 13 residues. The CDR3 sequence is CSARGLANYEQYF. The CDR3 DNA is TGCAGTGCCCGTGGACTAGCGAACTACGAGCAGTACTTC.

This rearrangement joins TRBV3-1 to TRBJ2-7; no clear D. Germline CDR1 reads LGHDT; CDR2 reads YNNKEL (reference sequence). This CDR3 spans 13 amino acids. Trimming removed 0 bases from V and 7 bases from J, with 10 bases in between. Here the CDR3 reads CASSQDEPGEQYF. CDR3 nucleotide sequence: TGTGCCAGCAGCCAAGATGAGCCTGGTGAGCAGTACTTC.

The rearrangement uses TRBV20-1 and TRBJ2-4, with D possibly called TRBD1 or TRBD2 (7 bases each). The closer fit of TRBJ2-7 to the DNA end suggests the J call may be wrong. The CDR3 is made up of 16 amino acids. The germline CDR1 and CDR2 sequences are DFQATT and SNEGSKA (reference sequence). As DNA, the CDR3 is TGCAGTGCTAGAGCCCCAAAAGCGGGACAGTCCTACGAGCAGTACTTC. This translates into CSARAPKAGQSYEQYF.

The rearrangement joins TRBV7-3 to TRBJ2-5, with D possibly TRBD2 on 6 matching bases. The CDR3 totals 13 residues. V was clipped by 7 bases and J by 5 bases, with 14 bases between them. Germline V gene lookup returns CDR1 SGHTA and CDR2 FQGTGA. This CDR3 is CASNLGRGETQYF. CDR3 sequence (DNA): TGTGCCAGCAATCTGGGACGGGGGGAGACCCAGTACTTC.

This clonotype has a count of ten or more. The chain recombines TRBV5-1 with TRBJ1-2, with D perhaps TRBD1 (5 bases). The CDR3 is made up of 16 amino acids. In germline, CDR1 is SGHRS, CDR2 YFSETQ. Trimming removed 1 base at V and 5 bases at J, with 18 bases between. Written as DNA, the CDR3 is TGCGCCAGCAGCTTGAGCCGGGGCCCTGGGAATTATGGCTACACCTTC. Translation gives CASSLSRGPGNYGYTF.

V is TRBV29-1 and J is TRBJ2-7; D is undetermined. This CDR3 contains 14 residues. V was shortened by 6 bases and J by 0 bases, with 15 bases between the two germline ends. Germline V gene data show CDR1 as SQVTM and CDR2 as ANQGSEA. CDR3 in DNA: TGCAGCGTCGGATCTTACAGCCCCTCCTACGAGCAGTACTTC. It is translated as CSVGSYSPSYEQYF.

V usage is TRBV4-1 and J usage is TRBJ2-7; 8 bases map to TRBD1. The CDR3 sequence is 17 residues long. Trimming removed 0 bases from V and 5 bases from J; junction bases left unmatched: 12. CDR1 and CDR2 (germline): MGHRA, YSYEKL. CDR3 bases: TGCGCCAGCAGCCAAGATGATGTACTAGCAGGGGGCAACGAGCAGTACTTC. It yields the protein CASSQDDVLAGGNEQYF.

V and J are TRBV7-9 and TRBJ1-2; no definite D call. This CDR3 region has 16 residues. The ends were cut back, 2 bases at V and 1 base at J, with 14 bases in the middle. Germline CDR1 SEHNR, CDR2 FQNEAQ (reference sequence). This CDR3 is CASSLRRGNFNYGYTF. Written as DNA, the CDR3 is TGTGCCAGCAGCTTAAGGCGCGGAAACTTTAACTATGGCTACACCTTC.

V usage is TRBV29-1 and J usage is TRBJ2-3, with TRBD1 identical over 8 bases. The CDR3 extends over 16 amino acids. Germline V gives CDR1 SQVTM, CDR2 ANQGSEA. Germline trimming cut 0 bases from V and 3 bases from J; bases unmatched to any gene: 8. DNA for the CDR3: TGCAGCGTTGAAGATTTAAGGGACAGGTCGACAGATACGCAGTATTTT. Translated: CSVEDLRDRSTDTQYF.

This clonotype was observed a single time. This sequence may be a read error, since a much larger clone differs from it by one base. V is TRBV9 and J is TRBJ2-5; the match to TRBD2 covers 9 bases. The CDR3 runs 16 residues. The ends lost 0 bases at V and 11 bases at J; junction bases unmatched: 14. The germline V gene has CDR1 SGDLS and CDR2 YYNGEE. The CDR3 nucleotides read TGTGCCAGCAGCGTAGGGGCGGGAGGGATTGGAAATGAGCAGTACTTC. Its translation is CASSVGAGGIGNEQYF.

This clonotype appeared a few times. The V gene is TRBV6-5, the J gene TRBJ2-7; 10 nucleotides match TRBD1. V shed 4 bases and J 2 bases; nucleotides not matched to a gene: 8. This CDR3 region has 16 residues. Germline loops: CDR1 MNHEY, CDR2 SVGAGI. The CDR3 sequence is CASSFRPGQGAYEQYF. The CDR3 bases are TGTGCCAGCAGTTTCCGACCCGGACAGGGGGCCTACGAGCAGTACTTC.

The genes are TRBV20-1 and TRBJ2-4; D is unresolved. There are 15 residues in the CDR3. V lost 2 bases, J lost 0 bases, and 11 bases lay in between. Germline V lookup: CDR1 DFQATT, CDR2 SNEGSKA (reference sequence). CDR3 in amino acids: CSARMGSAAKNIQYF. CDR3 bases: TGCAGTGCTAGAATGGGGTCGGCAGCCAAAAACATTCAGTACTTC.

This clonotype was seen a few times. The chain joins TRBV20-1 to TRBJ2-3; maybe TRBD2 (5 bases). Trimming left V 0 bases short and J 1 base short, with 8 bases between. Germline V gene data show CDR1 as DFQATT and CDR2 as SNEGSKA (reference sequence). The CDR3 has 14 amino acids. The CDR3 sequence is CSARDGSGTDTQYF. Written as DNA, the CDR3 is TGCAGTGCTAGAGATGGGAGTGGCACAGATACGCAGTATTTT.

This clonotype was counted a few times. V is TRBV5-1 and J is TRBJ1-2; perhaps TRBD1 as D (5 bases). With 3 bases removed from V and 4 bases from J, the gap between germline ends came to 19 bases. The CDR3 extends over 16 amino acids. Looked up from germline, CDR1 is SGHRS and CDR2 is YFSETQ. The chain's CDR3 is CASSSAGTAESYGYTF. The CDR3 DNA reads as TGCGCCAGCAGCTCCGCCGGGACTGCCGAAAGCTATGGCTACACCTTC.

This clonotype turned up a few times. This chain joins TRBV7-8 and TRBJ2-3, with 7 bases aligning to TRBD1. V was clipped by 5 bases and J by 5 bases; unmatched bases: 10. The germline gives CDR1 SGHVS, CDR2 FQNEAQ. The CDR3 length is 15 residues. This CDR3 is CASSRRPQGIDTQYF. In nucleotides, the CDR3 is TGTGCCAGCAGCAGACGCCCACAGGGGATAGATACGCAGTATTTT. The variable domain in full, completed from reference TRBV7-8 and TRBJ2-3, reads GAGVSQSPRYKVAKRGQDVALRCDPISGHVSLFWYQQALGQGPEFLTYFQNEAQLDKSGLPSDRFFAERPEGSVSTLKIQRTQQEDSAVYLCASSRRPQGIDTQYFGPGTRLTVL.

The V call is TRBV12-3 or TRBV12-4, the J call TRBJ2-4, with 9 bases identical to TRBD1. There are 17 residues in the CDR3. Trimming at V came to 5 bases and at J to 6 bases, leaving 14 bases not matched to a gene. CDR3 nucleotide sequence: TGTGCCAGCAGTCCCGTCCCGGGACAGGGCGCGGGAAACATTCAGTACTTC. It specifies CASSPVPGQGAGNIQYF.

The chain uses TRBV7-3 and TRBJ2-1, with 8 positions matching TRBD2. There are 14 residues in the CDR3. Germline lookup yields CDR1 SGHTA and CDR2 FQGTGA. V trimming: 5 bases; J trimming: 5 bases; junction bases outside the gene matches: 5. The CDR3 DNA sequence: TGTGCCAGCAGCCCCTCGGGGGGGGACAATGAGCAGTTCTTC. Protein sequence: CASSPSGGDNEQFF.

CDR3 bases: TGTGCCAGCAGTGCCCTAGCGGGAGCTGGGGCAGATACGCAGTATTTT. It specifies CASSALAGAGADTQYF. The chain is built from TRBV6-1 and TRBJ2-3, with 10 bases identical to TRBD2. Trimming removed 4 bases from V and 4 bases from J; junction bases left unmatched: 8. The CDR3 is 16 residues long. CDR1 and CDR2 from the germline V gene are MNHNS and SASEGT.

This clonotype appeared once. CDR3 DNA sequence: TGTGCCAGCAGTGCACGGGACCGAGCTAGTAATGAAAAACTGTTTTTT. It encodes CASSARDRASNEKLFF. This sequence joins TRBV6-1 and TRBJ1-4; possibly TRBD1 for D (5 bases). The germline V gene encodes CDR1 MNHNS and CDR2 SASEGT. V shed 4 bases and J shed 4 bases, with 16 bases lying between them. This CDR3 contains 16 residues.

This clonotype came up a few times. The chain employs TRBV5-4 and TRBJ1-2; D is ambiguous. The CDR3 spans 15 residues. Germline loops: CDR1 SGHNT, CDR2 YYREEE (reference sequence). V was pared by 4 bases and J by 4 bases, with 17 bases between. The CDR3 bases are TGTGCCAGCAGCCCCGTGGGGAGTCTCATCTATGGCTACACCTTC. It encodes CASSPVGSLIYGYTF.

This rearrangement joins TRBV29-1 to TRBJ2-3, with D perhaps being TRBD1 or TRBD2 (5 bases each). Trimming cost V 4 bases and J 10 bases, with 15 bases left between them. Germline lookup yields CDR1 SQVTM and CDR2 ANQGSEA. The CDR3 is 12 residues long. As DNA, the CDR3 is TGCAGCGTTGGTGGGACCGGGGTCGCGCAGTATTTT. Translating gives CSVGGTGVAQYF.

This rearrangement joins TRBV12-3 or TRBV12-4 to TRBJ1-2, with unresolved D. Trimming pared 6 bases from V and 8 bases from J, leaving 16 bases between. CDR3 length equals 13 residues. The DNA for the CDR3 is TGTGCCAGCAGCCCCCGGGCGGATGGGGGCTACACCTTC. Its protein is CASSPRADGGYTF.

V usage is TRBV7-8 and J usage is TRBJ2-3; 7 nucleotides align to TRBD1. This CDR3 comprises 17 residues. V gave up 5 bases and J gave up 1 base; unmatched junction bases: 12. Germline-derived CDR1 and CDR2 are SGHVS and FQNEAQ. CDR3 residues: CASSPSRQGPRTDTQYF. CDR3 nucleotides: TGTGCCAGCAGCCCCAGCCGACAGGGACCCCGCACAGATACGCAGTATTTT.

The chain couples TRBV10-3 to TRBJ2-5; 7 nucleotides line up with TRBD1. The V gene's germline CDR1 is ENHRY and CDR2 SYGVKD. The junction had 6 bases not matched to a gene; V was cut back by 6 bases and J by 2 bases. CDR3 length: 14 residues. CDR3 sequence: CAIRPTGQQETQYF. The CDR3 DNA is TGTGCCATCAGACCCACGGGACAGCAAGAGACCCAGTACTTC.

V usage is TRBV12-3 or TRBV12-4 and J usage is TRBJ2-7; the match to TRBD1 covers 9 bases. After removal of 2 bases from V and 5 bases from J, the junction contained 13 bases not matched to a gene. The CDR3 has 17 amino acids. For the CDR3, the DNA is TGTGCCAGCAGTTTATACTCGGGGGGACAGGGTGGGCACGAGCAGTACTTC. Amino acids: CASSLYSGGQGGHEQYF.